These 22 T cell receptor beta chains were all obtained from the same sample, sequenced in a study of T cell responses to AZD1222 COVID-19 vaccine. TCRdb's copy holds only in-frame clones and misses some; the assay was immunoSEQ multiplex PCR. The table records about 69,000 clones, approximately 87% of them present only once. This sample comprised peripheral blood, obtained 28 days after the second AZD1222 dose. The receptor set was obtained from an adult who received the AZD1222 COVID-19 vaccine.

This chain links TRBV4-1 with TRBJ1-4, with D unresolved. With 0 bases removed from V and 6 bases from J, the gap between germline ends came to 14 bases. This CDR3 is built from 16 residues. The V gene's germline CDR1 is MGHRA and CDR2 YSYEKL. This CDR3 is CASSQDGETSYEKLFF. The CDR3 coding sequence is TGCGCCAGCAGCCAAGACGGGGAGACTTCGTATGAAAAACTGTTTTTT.

This clone was picked up one time. The gene calls are TRBV27 and TRBJ2-6, with D hard to call. Trimming took 3 bases from V and 0 from J, leaving 9 bases between them. This CDR3 is 16 amino acids long. The germline V gene encodes CDR1 MNHEY and CDR2 SMNVEV (reference sequence). The CDR3 protein is CASSFRSSSGANVLTF. The CDR3 DNA sequence: TGTGCCAGCAGTTTCCGGAGCAGCTCTGGGGCCAACGTCCTGACTTTC.

The chain couples TRBV19 to TRBJ1-2, with 7 bases fitting TRBD1. J lost 2 bases, V lost 9 bases, and 6 bases had no gene match. Germline CDR1 LNHDA, CDR2 SQIVND (reference sequence). The CDR3 consists of 13 residues. The CDR3 region has the DNA TGTGCCAGCCACCCGGACAGGAACTATGGCTACACCTTC. This encodes CASHPDRNYGYTF.

The chain links TRBV4-1 to TRBJ1-1; D not resolved. Germline CDR1 and CDR2: MGHRA and YSYEKL. The CDR3 is 15 residues long. V shed 1 base and J shed 0 bases, with 9 bases lying between them. The CDR3 loop reads CASSQVTTMNTEAFF. In DNA form, the CDR3 reads TGCGCCAGCAGCCAAGTTACAACTATGAACACTGAAGCTTTCTTT.

The CDR3 spells CASSFLRQGGGTGELFF. CDR3 nucleotides: TGTGCCAGTAGTTTTCTTAGACAGGGCGGAGGCACCGGGGAGCTGTTTTTT. The chain links TRBV19 to TRBJ2-2; TRBD1 aligns across 7 bases. Germline V gives CDR1 LNHDA, CDR2 SQIVND (reference sequence). The CDR3 is 17 amino acids. V lost 5 bases and J lost 4; bases outside the gene matches: 13.

This sequence joins TRBV4-2 and TRBJ2-3, with 13 bases matching TRBD2. Germline assignment: CDR1 LGHNA and CDR2 YNFKEQ. The CDR3 sequence is 17 residues long. Losses at the gene ends were 1 base for V and 5 bases for J; bases not matched to a gene: 6. The CDR3 protein is CASSQAGLAGAGDTQYF. In DNA, the CDR3 is TGTGCCAGCAGCCAAGCCGGACTAGCGGGAGCGGGAGATACGCAGTATTTT.

This sequence joins TRBV5-4 and TRBJ2-1, with a tentative D call TRBD1 (6 bases). V was pared by 0 bases and J by 2 bases, with 15 bases between. Germline CDR1 is SGHNT and CDR2 is YYREEE (reference sequence). The CDR3 runs to 17 residues. CDR3 sequence: CASSLGSPGETYNEQFF. The DNA of the CDR3 is TGTGCCAGCAGCTTGGGGTCGCCAGGGGAGACCTACAATGAGCAGTTCTTC.

The chain joins TRBV11-2 to TRBJ2-7; 7 bases map to TRBD1. Losses at the gene ends were 5 bases for V and 3 bases for J; bases not matched to a gene: 4. CDR1 and CDR2 from the germline V gene are SGHAT and FQNNGV. The CDR3 runs 13 residues. The CDR3 DNA reads as TGTGCCAGCAGCAGAGGGACAGACTACGAGCAGTACTTC. It encodes CASSRGTDYEQYF.

This clone was seen a handful of times. CDR3 nucleotide sequence: TGTGCCAGCAACAAGGACTACAACCAAGAGACCCAGTACTTC. It yields the protein CASNKDYNQETQYF. The chain carries TRBV7-2 and TRBJ2-5; possibly TRBD2 for D (6 bases). Germline CDR1 is SGHTA and CDR2 is FQGNSA. CDR3 size: 14 residues. V lost 7 bases and J 0 bases, leaving 12 bases between the germline ends.

The V and J genes are TRBV12-3 or TRBV12-4 and TRBJ2-2; D is unclear. V was shortened by 6 bases and J by 3 bases, with 5 bases between the two germline ends. The CDR3 is 12 residues long. CDR3 region: CASRWHTGELFF. In nucleotides, the CDR3 is TGTGCCAGCAGGTGGCACACCGGGGAGCTGTTTTTT.

The chain is built from TRBV9 and TRBJ2-4, with D perhaps TRBD1 or TRBD2 (6 bases each). Germline loops: CDR1 SGDLS, CDR2 YYNGEE. V was trimmed by 0 bases and J by 3 bases, leaving 10 bases between them. The CDR3 spans 15 residues. CDR3 DNA: TGTGCCAGCAGCGTAGACGGGGGCATCAAAAACATTCAGTACTTC. Translation: CASSVDGGIKNIQYF.

This rearrangement joins TRBV6-5 to TRBJ2-1; either TRBD1 or TRBD2 may supply D (5 bases each). This CDR3 has 14 amino acids. The germline V and J ends were trimmed by 7 bases and 5 bases, with 15 bases remaining between them. The germline CDR1 and CDR2 sequences are MNHEY and SVGAGI. For the CDR3, the DNA is TGTGCCAGCAAGGGGACGTGGGCAAACAATGAGCAGTTCTTC. Translating it yields CASKGTWANNEQFF.

The chain is built from TRBV7-8 and TRBJ1-5; 7 nucleotides agree with TRBD1. V lost 7 bases to trimming and J lost 4 bases; unmatched junction nucleotides: 10. The CDR3 loop spans 15 amino acids. Germline-derived CDR1 and CDR2 are SGHVS and FQNEAQ. The CDR3 DNA follows: TGTGCCAGCACCCCCGAGGGACAGTTAAATCAGCCCCAGCATTTT. Its protein product is CASTPEGQLNQPQHF.

The chain has TRBV9 and TRBJ1-3; the D is unclear. The CDR3 is made up of 15 amino acids. Germline lookup yields CDR1 SGDLS and CDR2 YYNGEE. Trimming stripped 0 bases from V and 2 bases from J, with 9 bases between. The CDR3 region is CASSVEGTAGNTIYF. For the CDR3, the DNA is TGTGCCAGCAGCGTAGAGGGTACGGCTGGAAACACCATATATTTT.

V and J are TRBV18 and TRBJ1-2; D is unresolved. CDR1 is KGHSH and CDR2 is LQKENI in the germline V gene. V lost 0 bases and J lost 4, with 12 bases in between. The CDR3 has 15 residues. The DNA for the CDR3 is TGTGCCAGCTCACCACCGACTTCACTGATCTATGGCTACACCTTC. Protein: CASSPPTSLIYGYTF. The variable domain in full, completed from reference TRBV18 and TRBJ1-2, reads NAGVMQNPRHLVRRRGQEARLRCSPMKGHSHVYWYRQLPEEGLKFMVYLQKENIIDESGMPKERFSAEFPKEGPSILRIQQVVRGDSAAYFCASSPPTSLIYGYTFGSGTRLTVV.

The count of this clone is one. This chain joins TRBV6-5 and TRBJ1-2, with 9 bases lining up with TRBD1. The CDR3 has 16 amino acids. The germline V gene has CDR1 MNHEY and CDR2 SVGAGI. V was clipped by 1 base and J by 6 bases; unmatched bases: 9. The CDR3 sequence is CASSYFATGGGDGYTF. Written as DNA, the CDR3 is TGTGCCAGCAGTTACTTCGCGACAGGGGGTGGAGATGGCTACACCTTC.

The V and J genes are TRBV7-9 and TRBJ2-7; D ambiguous. V was shortened by 2 bases and J by 2 bases, with 10 bases between the two germline ends. The CDR3 has 14 amino acids. Germline V gene data show CDR1 as SEHNR and CDR2 as FQNEAQ (reference sequence). CDR3 coding DNA: TGTGCCAGCAGCTTATATGGCGGCACCTACGAGCAGTACTTC. Its protein is CASSLYGGTYEQYF.

The rearrangement uses TRBV9 and TRBJ2-2, with a possible D match to TRBD2 (6 bases). V lost 4 bases and J lost 8, with 18 bases in between. Germline V gives CDR1 SGDLS, CDR2 YYNGEE. This CDR3 region has 15 residues. CDR3: CASSSMAGPRGELFF. The DNA of the CDR3 is TGTGCCAGCAGCTCTATGGCGGGGCCAAGAGGGGAGCTGTTTTTT.

CDR3 sequence: CASSQVRAGGPNEQFF. The CDR3 region has the DNA TGTGCCAGCAGCCAAGTACGGGCGGGGGGGCCCAATGAGCAGTTCTTC. The genes are TRBV4-2 and TRBJ2-1; TRBD2 agrees at 9 bases. Trimming at V came to 1 base and at J to 6 bases, leaving 7 bases not matched to a gene. Germline V gives CDR1 LGHNA, CDR2 YNFKEQ. The CDR3 is 16 amino acids.

The chain links TRBV5-1 to TRBJ2-1; the D call may be TRBD1 or TRBD2 (6 bases each). CDR3 length: 14 residues. The germline CDR1 and CDR2 sequences are SGHRS and YFSETQ. Deletions cut 2 bases from V and 7 bases from J, with 13 bases between. The CDR3 loop reads CASSFGGMRNEQFF. The DNA of the CDR3 is TGCGCCAGCAGCTTCGGGGGCATGCGAAATGAGCAGTTCTTC.

The V and J genes are TRBV18 and TRBJ1-5; TRBD1 agrees at 10 bases. The germline V gene has CDR1 KGHSH and CDR2 LQKENI. The CDR3 runs to 16 residues. The V segment lost 2 bases and the J segment 7 bases; nucleotides outside the gene matches: 8. The CDR3 DNA reads as TGTGCCAGCTCACCAACACGTCTGGACAGGGGGCAGCCCCAGCATTTT. Protein product: CASSPTRLDRGQPQHF.

By share of the sample, this clone is medium-sized. The chain carries TRBV11-2 and TRBJ2-7; tentatively, D is TRBD2 (6 bases). The length of the CDR3 is 13 residues. CDR1 is SGHAT, CDR2 FQNNGV, per germline. The V gene lost 1 base and the J gene lost 4 bases, with 8 bases spanning the gap. The CDR3: CASSLGGRYEQYF. CDR3 coding DNA: TGTGCCAGCAGCTTAGGAGGGAGGTACGAGCAGTACTTC. The whole variable domain, remainder taken from reference TRBV11-2 and TRBJ2-7, is EAGVAQSPRYKIIEKRQSVAFWCNPISGHATLYWYQQILGQGPKLLIQFQNNGVVDDSQLPKDRFSAERLKGVDSTLKIQPAKLEDSAVYLCASSLGGRYEQYFGPGTRLTVT.